This T cell receptor beta chain was recovered during a study of OX40 agonist ivuxolimab in advanced cancers. Data came from immunoSEQ multiplex PCR; TCRdb stores just in-frame clones and leaves some out. The sample holds 75,000 to 100,000 clones, around nine tenths seen once. V lost 3 bases to trimming and J lost 0 bases, with 23 bases between them. The CDR3 totals 19 residues. In germline, CDR1 is SQVTM, CDR2 ANQGSEA. This sequence originates from an adult with an advanced solid tumor such as melanoma, head and neck, liver or kidney cancer. Specimen: CD4+ or CD8+ T cells sorted from blood, collected in a trial of the OX40 agonist ivuxolimab. The chain employs TRBV29-1 and TRBJ1-4, with D unresolved. The CDR3 DNA is TGCAGCGTTGACAGTCCCCCTCTAACCCTTGAAGCAACTAATGAAAAACTGTTTTTT. The encoded protein is CSVDSPPLTLEATNEKLFF.